The 11 T cell receptor beta chains in this list originate from one sample, sequenced in a study of cytomegalovirus exposure and HLA in healthy donors. The PCR had 60 Vbeta and 13 Jbeta primers. The assay was immunoSEQ multiplex PCR, and TCRdb's table has in-frame clones only and misses some. The sample data list around 65,000 clones. Sequenced material: PBMCs. Every receptor here comes from a boy between 10 and 17 years old in good health and CMV-seronegative.

This chain connects TRBV5-4 to TRBJ2-5; 7 positions match TRBD1. Germline V lookup: CDR1 SGHNT, CDR2 YYREEE (reference sequence). The CDR3 runs 14 residues. Unmatched junction bases numbered 3, after V lost 1 base and J lost 3 bases. CDR3 residues: CASSLSGTEETQYF. The CDR3 DNA sequence: TGTGCCAGCAGCTTGTCGGGGACAGAAGAGACCCAGTACTTC. The full variable domain, completed using reference TRBV5-4 and TRBJ2-5, is ETGVTQSPTHLIKTRGQQVTLRCSSQSGHNTVSWYQQALGQGPQFIFQYYREEENGRGNFPPRFSGLQFPNYSSELNVNALELDDSALYLCASSLSGTEETQYFGPGTRLLVL.

A note on this clone: The junction does not match germline at one end; this may be a read error. The CDR3 spells CATSSIRGLAGFDF. The CDR3 DNA reads TGTGCCACCAGCAGTATTCGGGGACTAGCGGGTTTCGACTTC. The chain carries TRBV15 and TRBJ2-5; 12 positions match TRBD2. Germline loops: CDR1 LNHNV, CDR2 YYDKDF (reference sequence). The CDR3 has 14 residues.

The chain has TRBV29-1 and TRBJ1-1, with D unresolved. Germline loops: CDR1 SQVTM, CDR2 ANQGSEA. Trimming pared 2 bases from V and 8 bases from J, leaving 36 bases between. There are 20 residues in the CDR3. In DNA form, the CDR3 reads TGCAGCGTTGAATTTCCTAAATATCGAGATGGCGGTCTCGAGGCCTGGGAAGCTTTCTTT. It yields the protein CSVEFPKYRDGGLEAWEAFF. The full variable domain, with the rest looked up from reference TRBV29-1 and TRBJ1-1, is SAVISQKPSRDICQRGTSLTIQCQVDSQVTMMFWYRQQPGQSLTLIATANQGSEATYESGFVIDKFPISRPNLTFSTLTVSNMSPEDSSIYLCSVEFPKYRDGGLEAWEAFFGQGTRLTVV.

The V and J genes are TRBV11-3 and TRBJ2-2; D unclear. This CDR3 has 13 residues. V lost 1 base and J lost 6, with 6 bases in between. Per germline, CDR1 SGHNT and CDR2 YENEEA. CDR3 DNA sequence: TGTGCCAGCAGCTTAGTTAGCTCCGGGGAGCTGTTTTTT. Translating it yields CASSLVSSGELFF.

V and J are TRBV5-8 and TRBJ1-6; D perhaps matches TRBD1 (6 bases). V lost 4 bases and J 2 bases, leaving 16 bases between the germline ends. Looked up from germline, CDR1 is SGHTS and CDR2 is YDEGEE. The CDR3 spans 17 residues. The CDR3 spells CASSDTLQGPYNSPLHF. The CDR3, as DNA: TGTGCCAGCAGCGATACCCTACAGGGCCCCTATAATTCACCCCTCCACTTT.

The CDR3 region has the DNA TGTGCCAGCAGTTCTCCCGGGGGTCAGCCCCAGCATTTT. The encoded protein is CASSSPGGQPQHF. V gene TRBV28 combines with J gene TRBJ1-5, with D possibly matching TRBD1 (5 bases). This CDR3 contains 13 residues. The germline V gene has CDR1 MDHEN and CDR2 SYDVKM. Trimming removed 4 bases at V and 6 bases at J, with 10 bases between.

The rearrangement links TRBV5-1 to TRBJ1-2, with D uncertain. In germline, CDR1 is SGHRS, CDR2 YFSETQ. The CDR3 has 14 amino acids. V lost 3 bases to trimming and J lost 0 bases, with 9 bases between them. CDR3 residues: CASSSIDTNYGYTF. The CDR3 nucleotides are TGCGCCAGCAGCTCGATAGATACTAACTATGGCTACACCTTC. The entire variable domain, with the rest obtained from reference TRBV5-1 and TRBJ1-2, is as follows: KAGVTQTPRYLIKTRGQQVTLSCSPISGHRSVSWYQQTPGQGLQFLFEYFSETQRNKGNFPGRFSGRQFSNSRSEMNVSTLELGDSALYLCASSSIDTNYGYTFGSGTRLTVV.

The rearrangement links TRBV6-6 to TRBJ1-4, with D perhaps TRBD1 (5 bases). Trimming stripped 10 bases from V and 8 bases from J, with 17 bases between. The CDR3 spans 13 residues. Per germline, CDR1 MNHNY and CDR2 SVGAGI (reference sequence). The CDR3 bases are TGTGCCACCAAGTCGGGACTGGAAGAAAAACTGTTTTTT. Translation gives CATKSGLEEKLFF.

Comments on this clone: The identical CDR3 is also encoded by other nucleotide sequences in the sample. The chain recombines TRBV5-1 with TRBJ2-1; 11 bases fit TRBD2. V was clipped by 3 bases and J by 0 bases; unmatched bases: 2. CDR3 length: 16 amino acids. The germline V gene has CDR1 SGHRS and CDR2 YFSETQ. The CDR3, as DNA: TGCGCCAGCAGCTCAGGGACTAGCGGCTCCTACAATGAGCAGTTCTTC. Protein: CASSSGTSGSYNEQFF.

In nucleotides, the CDR3 is TGTGCCAGCAGCTTGGAACAGTCTAACTATGGCTACACCTTC. This encodes CASSLEQSNYGYTF. The genes are TRBV5-4 and TRBJ1-2, with no clear D. The CDR3 covers 14 residues. V was cut by 0 bases and J by 0 bases, with 6 bases left in between. Germline V gives CDR1 SGHNT, CDR2 YYREEE (reference sequence).

The rearrangement links TRBV5-6 to TRBJ2-2, with TRBD2 matching 7 bases. Germline CDR1 is SGHDT and CDR2 is YYEEEE. The length of the CDR3 is 16 residues. Unmatched junction bases numbered 13, after V lost 4 bases and J lost 7 bases. The CDR3 region has the DNA TGTGCCAGCAGCAGGCCAGCGGGGACTTTTGGCGGGGAGCTGTTTTTT. Protein: CASSRPAGTFGGELFF.